This T cell receptor (beta chain) is from a study of response to subunit inactivated influenza vaccine. This clonotype was counted at least ten times. As yet, its antigen is unknown. Study-wide results and caveats: Only a handful of new T cells, the authors suggested, are recruited with each seasonal influenza vaccination.

Germline CDR1 reads SEHNR; CDR2 reads FQNEAQ (reference sequence). V was shortened by 0 bases and J by 7 bases, with 16 bases between the two germline ends. The CDR3 is 16 amino acids. MiXCR was run by TCRdb on the RT-PCR reads, yielding one entry per CDR3 protein. This table has about 800,000 distinct CDR3 sequences, around 21% appearing once. This sample comprised PBMCs from blood, obtained around 5 days after vaccination. V usage is TRBV7-9 and J usage is TRBJ2-1; possible D gene TRBD2, 6 bases. The TCR sequence derives from a man aged 50 or older who received an inactivated influenza vaccine. The CDR3 DNA sequence: TGTGCCAGCAGCTTAGCCAGCGGGCAGCGTAGAAATGAGCAGTTCTTC. It encodes CASSLASGQRRNEQFF.